The source of this TCR beta chain is a study of T cell repertoires in cytomegalovirus infection (dated by TCRdb to the late 2010s). Regarding the research as a whole: The peptide stimulations were aimed at well-studied HLA-B-restricted epitopes as well as recently identified HLA-C-restricted CMV epitopes, whose presentation resists viral immunomodulation. Because public TCR beta signatures pointed to carriage of CMV infection together with the matching HLA type, the HLA type of each donor mattered for the analysis.

The treatment or condition label, read with the paper, signifies: in vitro stimulation with specific CMV peptide epitopes to enrich CMV-specific T cells. According to the germline V gene (reference sequence), CDR1 reads MNHNY and CDR2 reads SVGAGI. The CDR3, from cysteine to phenylalanine, totals 18 residues. The retained sequence is limited to the CDR3, 54 bases, with the frame set at the first base. Beyond this particular receptor, the publication reports: Carriers of CMV infection plus the relevant HLA type were discriminated by the cumulative frequency of public TCR beta family members in the study cohort and in an independent roughly 340-donor cohort. In the ex vivo response, HLA-C-restricted CMV-specific TCR beta clonotypes were dominant, and in two of eight donors the single most frequent clonotype came from this HLA-C-restricted group.

Concerning this clonotype: The antigen it binds to is not known. An end of the junction does not agree with germline; a read error may underlie this.

Instrument used: Illumina HiSeq 1500. TCRdb reprocessed the public reads (quality trimming at Q25 with fastp, clone calling with MiXCR) and kept in-frame beta chains. Each entry merges the rows of one CDR3 protein and shows their most common DNA and genes. This sample comprises 600,000 to 700,000 distinct CDR3 sequences, around 32% of them detected only once. 15% to 20% of the sample comes from the top ten. Recombination connected TRBV6-6 to TRBJ2-1; the D region possibly corresponds to TRBD2 (7 bases align). The starting material was cultured PBMCs, obtained from culture after CMV antigen stimulation. The source is a human donor in good health (CMV status not recorded). Some clones in this sample may be carry-over from other donors' samples. CDR3 sequence: CASSYSSGGGASNNEQFF. The DNA is as follows: TGTGCCAGCAGTTACTCGAGCGGAGGGGGGGCCTCCAACAATGAGCAGTTCTTC.